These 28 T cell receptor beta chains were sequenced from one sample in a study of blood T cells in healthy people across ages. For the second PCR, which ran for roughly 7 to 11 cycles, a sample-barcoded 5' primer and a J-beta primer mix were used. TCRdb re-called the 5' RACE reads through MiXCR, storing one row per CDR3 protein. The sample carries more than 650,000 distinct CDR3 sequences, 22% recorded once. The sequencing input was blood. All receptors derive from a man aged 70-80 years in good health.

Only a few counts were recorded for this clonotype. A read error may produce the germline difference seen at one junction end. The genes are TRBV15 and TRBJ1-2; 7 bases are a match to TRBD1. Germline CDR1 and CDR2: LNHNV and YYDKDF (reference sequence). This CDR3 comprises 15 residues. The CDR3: CAASSPDRVFYGYTF. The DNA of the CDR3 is TGTGCCGCCAGCAGCCCCGACAGGGTCTTCTATGGCTACACCTTC.

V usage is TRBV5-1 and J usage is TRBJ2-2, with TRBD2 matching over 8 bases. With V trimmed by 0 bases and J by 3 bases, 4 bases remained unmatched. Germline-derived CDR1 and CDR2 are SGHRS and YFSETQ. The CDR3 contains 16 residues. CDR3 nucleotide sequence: TGCGCCAGCAGCTTGGTGGCAGCGGGGGACACCGGGGAGCTGTTTTTT. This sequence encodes CASSLVAAGDTGELFF.

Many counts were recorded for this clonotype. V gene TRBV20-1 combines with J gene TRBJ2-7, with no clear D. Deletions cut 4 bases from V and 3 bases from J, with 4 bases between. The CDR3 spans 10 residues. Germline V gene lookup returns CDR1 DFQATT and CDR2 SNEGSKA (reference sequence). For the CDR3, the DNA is TGCAGTGCTACAATCTACGAGCAGTACGTC. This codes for CSATIYEQYV.

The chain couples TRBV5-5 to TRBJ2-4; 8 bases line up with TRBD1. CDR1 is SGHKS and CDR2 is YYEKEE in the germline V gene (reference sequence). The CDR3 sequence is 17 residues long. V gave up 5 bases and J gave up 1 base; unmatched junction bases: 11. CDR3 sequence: CASRRDRGMDAKNIQYF. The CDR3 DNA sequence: TGTGCCAGCAGACGTGACAGGGGTATGGACGCCAAAAACATTCAGTACTTC.

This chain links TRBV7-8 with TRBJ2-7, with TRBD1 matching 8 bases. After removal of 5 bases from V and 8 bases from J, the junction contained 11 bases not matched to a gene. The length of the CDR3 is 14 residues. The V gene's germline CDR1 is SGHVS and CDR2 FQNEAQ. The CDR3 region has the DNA TGTGCCAGCAGCGGATACACCGGGACAGGACAGCAGTACGTC. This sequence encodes CASSGYTGTGQQYV.

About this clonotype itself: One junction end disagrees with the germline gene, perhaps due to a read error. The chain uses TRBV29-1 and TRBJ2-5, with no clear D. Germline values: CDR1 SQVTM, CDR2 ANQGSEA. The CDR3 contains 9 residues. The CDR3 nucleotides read TGCAGCGTGCAAGAGGCCCAGTACTTC. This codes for CSVQEAQYF.

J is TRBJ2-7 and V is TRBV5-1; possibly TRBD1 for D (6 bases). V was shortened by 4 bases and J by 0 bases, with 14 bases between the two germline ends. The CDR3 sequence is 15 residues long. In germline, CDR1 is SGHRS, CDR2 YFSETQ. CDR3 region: CASSPGHAYSYEQYF. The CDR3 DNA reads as TGCGCCAGCAGCCCGGGACACGCTTACTCCTACGAGCAGTACTTC.

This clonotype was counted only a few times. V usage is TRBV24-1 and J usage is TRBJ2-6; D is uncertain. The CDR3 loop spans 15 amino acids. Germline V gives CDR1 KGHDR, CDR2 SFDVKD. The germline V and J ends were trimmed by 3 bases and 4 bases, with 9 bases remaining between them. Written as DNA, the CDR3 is TGTGCCACCAGTGATACGAGGTCCGGGGCCAACGTCCTGACTTTC. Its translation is CATSDTRSGANVLTF.

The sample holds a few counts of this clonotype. In DNA form, the CDR3 reads TGTGCCAGCTCCATACCAGGATCCTACGAGCAGTACGTC. Protein product: CASSIPGSYEQYV. This rearrangement joins TRBV6-2 or TRBV6-3 to TRBJ2-7; D gene ambiguous. Germline values: CDR1 MNHEY, CDR2 SVGEGT. This CDR3 is built from 13 residues. The germline V and J ends were trimmed by 8 bases and 1 base, with 12 bases remaining between them.

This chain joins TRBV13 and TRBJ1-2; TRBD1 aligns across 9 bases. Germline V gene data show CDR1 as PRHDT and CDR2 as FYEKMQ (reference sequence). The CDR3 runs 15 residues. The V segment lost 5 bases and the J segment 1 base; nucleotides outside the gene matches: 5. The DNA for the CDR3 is TGTGCCAGCAGCATGGGACAGGGATTTAACTATGGCTACACCTTC. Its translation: CASSMGQGFNYGYTF.

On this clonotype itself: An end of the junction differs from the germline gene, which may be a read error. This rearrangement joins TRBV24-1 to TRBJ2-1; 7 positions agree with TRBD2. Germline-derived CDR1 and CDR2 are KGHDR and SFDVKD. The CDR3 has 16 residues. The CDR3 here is CATASAGSVARNEQFF. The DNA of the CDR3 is TGTGCCACCGCATCAGCGGGAAGCGTCGCAAGGAACGAGCAATTCTTC.

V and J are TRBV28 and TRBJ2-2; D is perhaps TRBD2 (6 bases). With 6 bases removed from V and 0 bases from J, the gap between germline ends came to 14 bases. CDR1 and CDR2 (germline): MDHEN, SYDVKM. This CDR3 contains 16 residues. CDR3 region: CASRIPGLANTGELFF. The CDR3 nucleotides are TGTGCCAGCAGGATTCCGGGACTCGCGAACACCGGGGAGCTGTTTTTT.

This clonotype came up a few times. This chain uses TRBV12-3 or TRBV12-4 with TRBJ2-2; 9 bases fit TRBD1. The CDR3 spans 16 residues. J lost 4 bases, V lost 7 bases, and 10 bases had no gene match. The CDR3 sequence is CASTQGGTGPTGELFF. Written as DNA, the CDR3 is TGTGCCAGCACCCAGGGAGGGACAGGGCCCACCGGGGAGCTGTTTTTT.

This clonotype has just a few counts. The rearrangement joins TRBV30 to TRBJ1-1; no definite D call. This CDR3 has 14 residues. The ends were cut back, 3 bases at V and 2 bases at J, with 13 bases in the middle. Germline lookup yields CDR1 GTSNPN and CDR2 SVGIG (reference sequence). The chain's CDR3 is CAWRDLRPNTEAFF. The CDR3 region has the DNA TGTGCCTGGAGGGACTTACGGCCAAACACTGAAGCTTTCTTT. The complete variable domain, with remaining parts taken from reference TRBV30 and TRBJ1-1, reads SQTIHQWPATLVQPVGSPLSLECTVEGTSNPNLYWYRQAAGRGLQLLFYSVGIGQISSEVPQNLSASRPQDRQFILSSKKLLLSDSGFYLCAWRDLRPNTEAFFGQGTRLTVV.

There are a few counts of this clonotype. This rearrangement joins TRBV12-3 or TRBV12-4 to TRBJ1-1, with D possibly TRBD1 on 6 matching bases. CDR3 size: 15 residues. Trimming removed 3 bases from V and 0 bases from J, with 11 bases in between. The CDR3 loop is CASSFPGQMNTEAFF. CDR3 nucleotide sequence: TGTGCCAGCAGTTTTCCCGGACAGATGAACACTGAAGCTTTCTTT.

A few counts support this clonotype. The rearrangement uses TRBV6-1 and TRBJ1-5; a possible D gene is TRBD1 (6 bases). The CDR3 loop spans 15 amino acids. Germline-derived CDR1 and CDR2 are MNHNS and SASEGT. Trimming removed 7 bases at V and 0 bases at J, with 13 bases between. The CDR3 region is CASIKQGYSNQPQHF. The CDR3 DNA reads TGTGCCAGCATAAAACAGGGCTATAGCAATCAGCCCCAGCATTTT.

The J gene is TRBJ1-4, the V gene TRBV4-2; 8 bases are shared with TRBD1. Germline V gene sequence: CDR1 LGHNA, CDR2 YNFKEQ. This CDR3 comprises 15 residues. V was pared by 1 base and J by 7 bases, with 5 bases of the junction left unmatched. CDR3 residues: CASSQAQDRGEKLFF. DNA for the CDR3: TGTGCCAGCAGCCAAGCCCAAGACAGGGGTGAAAAACTGTTTTTT.

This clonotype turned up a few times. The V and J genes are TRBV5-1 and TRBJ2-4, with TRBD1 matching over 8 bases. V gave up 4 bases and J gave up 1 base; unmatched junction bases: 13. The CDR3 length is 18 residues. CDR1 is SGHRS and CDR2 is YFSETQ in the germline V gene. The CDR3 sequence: CASSPEHQGATAKNIQYF. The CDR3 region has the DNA TGCGCCAGCAGCCCCGAACACCAGGGGGCCACGGCCAAAAACATTCAGTACTTC.

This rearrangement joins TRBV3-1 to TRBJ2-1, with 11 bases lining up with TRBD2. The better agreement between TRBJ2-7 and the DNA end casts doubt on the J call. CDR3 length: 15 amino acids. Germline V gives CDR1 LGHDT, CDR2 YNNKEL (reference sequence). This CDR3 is CASSQETSGRYEQYV. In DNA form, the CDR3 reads TGTGCCAGCAGCCAAGAAACTAGCGGGAGATACGAGCAGTACGTC.

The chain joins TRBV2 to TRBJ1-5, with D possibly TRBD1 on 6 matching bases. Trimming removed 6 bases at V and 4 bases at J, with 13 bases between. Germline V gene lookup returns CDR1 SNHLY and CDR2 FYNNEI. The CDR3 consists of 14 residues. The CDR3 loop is CASSGQGKNQPQHF. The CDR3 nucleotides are TGTGCCAGCAGCGGGCAGGGGAAGAATCAGCCCCAGCATTTT.

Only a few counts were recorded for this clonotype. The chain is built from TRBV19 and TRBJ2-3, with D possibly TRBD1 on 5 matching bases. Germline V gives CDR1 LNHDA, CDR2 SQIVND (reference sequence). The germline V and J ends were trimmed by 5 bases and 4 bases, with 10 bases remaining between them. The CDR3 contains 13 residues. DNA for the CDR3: TGTGCCAGTAGTGTGACAGTTTCAGATACGCAGTATTTT. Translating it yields CASSVTVSDTQYF.

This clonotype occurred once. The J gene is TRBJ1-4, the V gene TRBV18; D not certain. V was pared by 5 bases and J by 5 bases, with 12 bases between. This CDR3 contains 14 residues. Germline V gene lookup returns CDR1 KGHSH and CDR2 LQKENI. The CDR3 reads CASSKGTLNEKLFF. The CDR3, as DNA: TGTGCCAGCTCAAAGGGAACCCTAAATGAAAAACTGTTTTTT.

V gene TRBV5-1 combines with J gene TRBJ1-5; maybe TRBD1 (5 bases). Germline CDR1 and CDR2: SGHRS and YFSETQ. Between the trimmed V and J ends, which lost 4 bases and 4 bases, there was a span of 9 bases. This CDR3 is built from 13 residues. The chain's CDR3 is CASSTGHNQPQHF. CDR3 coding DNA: TGCGCCAGCAGCACGGGGCATAATCAGCCCCAGCATTTT.

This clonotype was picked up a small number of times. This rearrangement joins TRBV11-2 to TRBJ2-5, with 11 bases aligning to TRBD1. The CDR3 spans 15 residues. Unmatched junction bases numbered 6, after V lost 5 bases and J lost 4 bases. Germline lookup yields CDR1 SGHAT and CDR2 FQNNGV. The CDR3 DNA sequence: TGTGCCAGCAGCCCAAGGACAGGGGGCGCAGAGACCCAGTACTTC. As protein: CASSPRTGGAETQYF. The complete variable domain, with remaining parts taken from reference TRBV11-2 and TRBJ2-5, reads EAGVAQSPRYKIIEKRQSVAFWCNPISGHATLYWYQQILGQGPKLLIQFQNNGVVDDSQLPKDRFSAERLKGVDSTLKIQPAKLEDSAVYLCASSPRTGGAETQYFGPGTRLLVL.

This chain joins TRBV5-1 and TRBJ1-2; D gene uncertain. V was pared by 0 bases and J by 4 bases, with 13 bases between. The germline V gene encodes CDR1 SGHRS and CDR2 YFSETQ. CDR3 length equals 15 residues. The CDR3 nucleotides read TGCGCCAGCAGCTTGGAAGCCCCGGGTGGCTATGGCTACACCTTC. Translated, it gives CASSLEAPGGYGYTF.

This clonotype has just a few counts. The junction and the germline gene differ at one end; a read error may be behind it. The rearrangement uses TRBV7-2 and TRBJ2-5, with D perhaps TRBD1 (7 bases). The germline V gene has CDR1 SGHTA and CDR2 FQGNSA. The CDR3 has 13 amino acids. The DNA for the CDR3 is TGTGCCAGCAGCGCGGGACAGCAAGAGGCCCAGTACTTC. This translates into CASSAGQQEAQYF.

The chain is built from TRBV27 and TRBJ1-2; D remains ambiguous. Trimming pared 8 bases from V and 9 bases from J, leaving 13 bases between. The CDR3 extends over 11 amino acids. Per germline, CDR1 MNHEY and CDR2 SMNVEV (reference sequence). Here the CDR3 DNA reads TGTGCCAGCCTCAAACAGAACCGCTACACCTTC. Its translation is CASLKQNRYTF.

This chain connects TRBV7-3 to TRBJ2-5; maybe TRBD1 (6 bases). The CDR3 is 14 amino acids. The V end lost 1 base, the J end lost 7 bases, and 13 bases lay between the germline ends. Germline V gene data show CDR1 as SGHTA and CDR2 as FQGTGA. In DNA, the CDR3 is TGTGCCAGCAGCTTAATTGGGGGCGAGGGGACCCAGTACTTC. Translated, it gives CASSLIGGEGTQYF.